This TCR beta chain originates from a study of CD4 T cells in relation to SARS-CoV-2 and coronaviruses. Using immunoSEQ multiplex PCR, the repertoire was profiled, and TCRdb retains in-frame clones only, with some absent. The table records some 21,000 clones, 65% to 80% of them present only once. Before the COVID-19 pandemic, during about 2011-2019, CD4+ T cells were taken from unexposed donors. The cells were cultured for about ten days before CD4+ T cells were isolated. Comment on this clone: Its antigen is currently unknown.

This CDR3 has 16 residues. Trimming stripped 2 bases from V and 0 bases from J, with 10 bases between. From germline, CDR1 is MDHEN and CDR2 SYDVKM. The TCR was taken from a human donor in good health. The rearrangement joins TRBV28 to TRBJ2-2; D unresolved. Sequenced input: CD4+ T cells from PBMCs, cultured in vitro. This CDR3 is CASSLGIRTNTGELFF. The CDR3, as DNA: TGTGCCAGCAGTTTAGGGATCAGAACGAACACCGGGGAGCTGTTTTTT.